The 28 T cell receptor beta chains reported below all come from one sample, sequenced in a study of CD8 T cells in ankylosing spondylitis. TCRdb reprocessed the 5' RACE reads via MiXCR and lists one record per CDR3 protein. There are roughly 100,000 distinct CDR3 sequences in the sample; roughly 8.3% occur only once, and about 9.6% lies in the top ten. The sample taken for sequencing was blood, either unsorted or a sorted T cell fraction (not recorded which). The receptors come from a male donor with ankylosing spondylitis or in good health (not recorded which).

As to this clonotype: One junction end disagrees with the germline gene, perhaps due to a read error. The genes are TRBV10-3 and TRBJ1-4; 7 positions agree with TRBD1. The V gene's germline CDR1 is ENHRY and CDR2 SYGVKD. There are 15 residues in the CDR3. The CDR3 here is CTISARQGTNEKLFF. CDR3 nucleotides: TGTACCATCAGTGCCCGACAGGGCACTAATGAAAAACTGTTTTTT.

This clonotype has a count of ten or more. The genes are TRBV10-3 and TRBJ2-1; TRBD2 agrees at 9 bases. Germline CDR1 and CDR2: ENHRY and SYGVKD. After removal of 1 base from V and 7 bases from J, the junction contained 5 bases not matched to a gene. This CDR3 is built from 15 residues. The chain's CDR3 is CAISELIAGANEQFF. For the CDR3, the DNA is TGTGCCATCAGTGAGTTGATAGCGGGGGCAAATGAGCAGTTCTTC.

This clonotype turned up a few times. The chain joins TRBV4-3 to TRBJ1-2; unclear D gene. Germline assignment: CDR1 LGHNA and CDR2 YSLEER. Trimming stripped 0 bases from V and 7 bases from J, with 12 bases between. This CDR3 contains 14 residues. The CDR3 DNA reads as TGCGCCAGCAGCCAAGATCGCAGCGAGGGTGGCTACACCTTC. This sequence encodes CASSQDRSEGGYTF.

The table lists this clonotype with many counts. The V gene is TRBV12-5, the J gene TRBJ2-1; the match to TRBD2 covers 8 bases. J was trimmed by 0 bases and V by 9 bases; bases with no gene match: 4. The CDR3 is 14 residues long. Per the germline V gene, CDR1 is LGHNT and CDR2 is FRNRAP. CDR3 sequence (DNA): TGTGCTAGCGCGACTAGCGTCTCCTACAATGAGCAGTTCTTC. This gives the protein CASATSVSYNEQFF.

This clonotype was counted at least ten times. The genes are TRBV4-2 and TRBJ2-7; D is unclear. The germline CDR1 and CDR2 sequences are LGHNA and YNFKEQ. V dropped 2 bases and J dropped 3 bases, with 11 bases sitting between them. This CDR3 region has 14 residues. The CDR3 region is CASSQREGNYEQYF. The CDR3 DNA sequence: TGTGCCAGCAGCCAAAGGGAAGGGAACTACGAGCAGTACTTC.

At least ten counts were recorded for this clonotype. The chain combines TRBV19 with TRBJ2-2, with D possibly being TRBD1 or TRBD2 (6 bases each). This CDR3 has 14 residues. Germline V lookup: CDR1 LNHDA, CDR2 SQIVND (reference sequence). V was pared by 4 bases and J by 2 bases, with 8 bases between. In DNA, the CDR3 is TGTGCCAGTAGTAGGGGGGCTAACACCGGGGAGCTGTTTTTT. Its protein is CASSRGANTGELFF.

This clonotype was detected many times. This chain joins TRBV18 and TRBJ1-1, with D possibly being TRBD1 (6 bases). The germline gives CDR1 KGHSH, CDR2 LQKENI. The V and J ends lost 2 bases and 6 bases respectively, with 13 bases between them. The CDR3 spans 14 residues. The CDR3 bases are TGTGCCAGCTCACCAGCGGCAGGGGAGGCTGAAGCTTTCTTT. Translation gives CASSPAAGEAEAFF.

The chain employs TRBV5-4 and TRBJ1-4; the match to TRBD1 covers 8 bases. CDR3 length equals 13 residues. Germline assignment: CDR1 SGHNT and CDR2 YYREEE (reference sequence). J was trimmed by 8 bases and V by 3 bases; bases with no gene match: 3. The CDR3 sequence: CASSSRDREKLFF. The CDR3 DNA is TGTGCCAGCAGCTCCCGGGACAGGGAAAAACTGTTTTTT.

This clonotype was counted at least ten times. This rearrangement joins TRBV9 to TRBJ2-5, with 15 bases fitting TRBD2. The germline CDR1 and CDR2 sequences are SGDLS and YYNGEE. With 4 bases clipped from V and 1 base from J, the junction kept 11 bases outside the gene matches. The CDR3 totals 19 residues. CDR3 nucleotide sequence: TGTGCCAGCAGCACCGGCCCCGGGACTAGCGGGGGGTTCCAAGAGACCCAGTACTTC. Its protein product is CASSTGPGTSGGFQETQYF. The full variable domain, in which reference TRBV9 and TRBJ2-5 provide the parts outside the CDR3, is DSGVTQTPKHLITATGQRVTLRCSPRSGDLSVYWYQQSLDQGLQFLIQYYNGEERAKGNILERFSAQQFPDLHSELNLSSLELGDSALYFCASSTGPGTSGGFQETQYFGPGTRLLVL.

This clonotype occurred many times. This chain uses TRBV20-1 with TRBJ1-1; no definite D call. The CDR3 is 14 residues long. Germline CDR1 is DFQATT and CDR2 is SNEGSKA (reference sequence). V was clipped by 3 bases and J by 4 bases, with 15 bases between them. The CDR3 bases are TGCAGTGCTAGTGTGACACCAGAAGGCACTGAAGCTTTCTTT. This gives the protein CSASVTPEGTEAFF.

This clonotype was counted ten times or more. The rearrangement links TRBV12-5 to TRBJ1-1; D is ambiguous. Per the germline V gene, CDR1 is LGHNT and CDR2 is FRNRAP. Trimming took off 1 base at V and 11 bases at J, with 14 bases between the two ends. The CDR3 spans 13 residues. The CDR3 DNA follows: TGTGCTAGTGGTTTGGAAGGGCCCCAGTCGGCTTTCTTT. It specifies CASGLEGPQSAFF.

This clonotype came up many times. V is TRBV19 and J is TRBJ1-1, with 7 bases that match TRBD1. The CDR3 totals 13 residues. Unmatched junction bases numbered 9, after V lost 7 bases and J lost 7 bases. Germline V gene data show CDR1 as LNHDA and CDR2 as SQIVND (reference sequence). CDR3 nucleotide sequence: TGTGCCAGTACAATCGGGACAGTATTTGAAGCTTTCTTT. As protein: CASTIGTVFEAFF. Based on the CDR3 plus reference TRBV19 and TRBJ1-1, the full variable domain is DGGITQSPKYLFRKEGQNVTLSCEQNLNHDAMYWYRQDPGQGLRLIYYSQIVNDFQKGDIAEGYSVSREKKESFPLTVTSAQKNPTAFYLCASTIGTVFEAFFGQGTRLTVV.

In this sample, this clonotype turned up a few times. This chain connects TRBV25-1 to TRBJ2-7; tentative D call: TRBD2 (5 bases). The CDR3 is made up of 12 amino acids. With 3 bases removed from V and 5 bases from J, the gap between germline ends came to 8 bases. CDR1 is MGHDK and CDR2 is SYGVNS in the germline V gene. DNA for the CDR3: TGTGCCAGCAGTGATTCCGGGGACGAGCAGTACTTC. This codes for CASSDSGDEQYF.

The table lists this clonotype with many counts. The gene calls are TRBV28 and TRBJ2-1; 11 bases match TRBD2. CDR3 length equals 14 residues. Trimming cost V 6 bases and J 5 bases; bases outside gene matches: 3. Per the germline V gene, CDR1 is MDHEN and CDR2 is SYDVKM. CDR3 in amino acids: CASRLAGGNNEQFF. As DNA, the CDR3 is TGTGCCAGCAGGCTAGCGGGAGGTAACAATGAGCAGTTCTTC.

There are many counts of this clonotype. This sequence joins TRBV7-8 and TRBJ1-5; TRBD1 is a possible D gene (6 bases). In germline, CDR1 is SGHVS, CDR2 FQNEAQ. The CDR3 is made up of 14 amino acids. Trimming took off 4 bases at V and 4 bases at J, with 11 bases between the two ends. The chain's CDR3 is CASSSDSANQPQHF. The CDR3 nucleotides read TGTGCCAGCAGCTCGGACAGCGCAAATCAGCCCCAGCATTTT.

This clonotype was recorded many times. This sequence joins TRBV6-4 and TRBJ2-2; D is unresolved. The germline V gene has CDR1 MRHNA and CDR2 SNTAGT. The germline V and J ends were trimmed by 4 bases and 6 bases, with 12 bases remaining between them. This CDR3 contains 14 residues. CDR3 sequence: CASSVESVSGELFF. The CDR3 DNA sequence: TGTGCCAGCAGTGTGGAATCGGTTTCCGGGGAGCTGTTTTTT.

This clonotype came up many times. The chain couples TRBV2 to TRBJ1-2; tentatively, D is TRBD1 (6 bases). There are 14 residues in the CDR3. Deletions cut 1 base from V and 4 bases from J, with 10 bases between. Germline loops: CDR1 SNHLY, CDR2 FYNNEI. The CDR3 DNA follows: TGTGCCAGCAGTGAAGGGGGGCGCATCTATGGCTACACCTTC. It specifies CASSEGGRIYGYTF.

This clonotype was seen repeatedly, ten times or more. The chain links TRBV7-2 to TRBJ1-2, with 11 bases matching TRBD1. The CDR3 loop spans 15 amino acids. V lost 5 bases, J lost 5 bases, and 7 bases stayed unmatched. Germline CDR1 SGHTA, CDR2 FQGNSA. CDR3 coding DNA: TGTGCCAGCAGCCCCCGGACAGGGGGCAAATATGGCTACACCTTC. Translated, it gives CASSPRTGGKYGYTF.

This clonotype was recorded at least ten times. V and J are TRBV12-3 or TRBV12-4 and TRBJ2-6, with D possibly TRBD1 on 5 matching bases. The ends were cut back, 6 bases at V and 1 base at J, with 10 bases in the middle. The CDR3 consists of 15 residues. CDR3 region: CASSSAGSGANVLTF. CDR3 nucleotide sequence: TGTGCCAGCAGCTCAGCAGGGTCTGGGGCCAACGTCCTGACTTTC.

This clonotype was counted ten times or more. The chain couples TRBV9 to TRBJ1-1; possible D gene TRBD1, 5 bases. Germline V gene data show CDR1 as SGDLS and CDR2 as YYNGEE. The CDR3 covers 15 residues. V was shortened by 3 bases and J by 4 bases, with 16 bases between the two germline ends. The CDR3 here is CASSASGGGGTEAFF. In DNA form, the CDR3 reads TGTGCCAGCAGCGCGTCGGGGGGTGGAGGCACTGAAGCTTTCTTT.

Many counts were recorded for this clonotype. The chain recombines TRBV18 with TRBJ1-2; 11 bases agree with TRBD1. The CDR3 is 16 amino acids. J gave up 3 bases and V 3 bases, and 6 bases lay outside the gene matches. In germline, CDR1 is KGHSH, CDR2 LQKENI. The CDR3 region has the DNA TGTGCCAGCTCACCCGGGACAGGGGGTCGAGACTATGGCTACACCTTC. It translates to CASSPGTGGRDYGYTF.

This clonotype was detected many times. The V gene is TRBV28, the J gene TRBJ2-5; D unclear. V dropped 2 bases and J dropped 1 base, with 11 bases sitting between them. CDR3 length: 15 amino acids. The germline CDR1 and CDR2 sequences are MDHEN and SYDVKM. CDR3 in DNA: TGTGCCAGCAGTTTAGTTCAGCCAGGCCAAGAGACCCAGTACTTC. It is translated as CASSLVQPGQETQYF.

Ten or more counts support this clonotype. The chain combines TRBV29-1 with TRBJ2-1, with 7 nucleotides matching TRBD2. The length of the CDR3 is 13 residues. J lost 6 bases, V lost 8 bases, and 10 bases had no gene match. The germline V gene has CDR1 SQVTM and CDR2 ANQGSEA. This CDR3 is CSLFLTSTNEQFF. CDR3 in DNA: TGCAGCTTATTCCTGACTAGCACCAATGAGCAGTTCTTC.

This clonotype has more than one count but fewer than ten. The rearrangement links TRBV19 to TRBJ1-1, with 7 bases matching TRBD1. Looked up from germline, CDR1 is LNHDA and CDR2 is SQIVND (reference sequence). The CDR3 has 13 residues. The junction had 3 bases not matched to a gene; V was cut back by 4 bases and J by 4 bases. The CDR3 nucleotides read TGTGCCAGTAGTAACAGGGGACGCACTGAAGCTTTCTTT. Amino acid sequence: CASSNRGRTEAFF.

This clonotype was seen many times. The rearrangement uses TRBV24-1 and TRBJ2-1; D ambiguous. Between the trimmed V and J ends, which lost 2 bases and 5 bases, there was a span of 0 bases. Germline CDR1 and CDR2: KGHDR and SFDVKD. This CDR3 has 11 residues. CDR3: CATSDYNEQFF. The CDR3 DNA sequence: TGTGCCACCAGTGATTACAATGAGCAGTTCTTC.

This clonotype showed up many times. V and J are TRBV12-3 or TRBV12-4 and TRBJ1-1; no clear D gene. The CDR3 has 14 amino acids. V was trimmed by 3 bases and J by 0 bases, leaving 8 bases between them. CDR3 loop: CASSLLGMNTEAFF. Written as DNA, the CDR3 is TGTGCCAGCAGTTTGTTAGGGATGAACACTGAAGCTTTCTTT.

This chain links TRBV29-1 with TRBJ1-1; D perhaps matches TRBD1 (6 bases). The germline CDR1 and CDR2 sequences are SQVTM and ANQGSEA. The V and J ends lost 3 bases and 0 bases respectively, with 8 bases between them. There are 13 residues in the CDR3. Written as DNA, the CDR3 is TGCAGCGTTGATCGGGGGCTGAACACTGAAGCTTTCTTT. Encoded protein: CSVDRGLNTEAFF. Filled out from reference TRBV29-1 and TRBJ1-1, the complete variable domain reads SAVISQKPSRDICQRGTSLTIQCQVDSQVTMMFWYRQQPGQSLTLIATANQGSEATYESGFVIDKFPISRPNLTFSTLTVSNMSPEDSSIYLCSVDRGLNTEAFFGQGTRLTVV.

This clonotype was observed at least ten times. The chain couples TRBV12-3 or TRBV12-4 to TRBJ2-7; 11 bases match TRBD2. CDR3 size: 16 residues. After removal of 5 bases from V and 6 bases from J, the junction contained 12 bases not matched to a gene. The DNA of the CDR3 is TGTGCCAGCAGTCCCCTGGGTTCTAGCGGGGGGCCCGAGCAGTACTTC. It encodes CASSPLGSSGGPEQYF.